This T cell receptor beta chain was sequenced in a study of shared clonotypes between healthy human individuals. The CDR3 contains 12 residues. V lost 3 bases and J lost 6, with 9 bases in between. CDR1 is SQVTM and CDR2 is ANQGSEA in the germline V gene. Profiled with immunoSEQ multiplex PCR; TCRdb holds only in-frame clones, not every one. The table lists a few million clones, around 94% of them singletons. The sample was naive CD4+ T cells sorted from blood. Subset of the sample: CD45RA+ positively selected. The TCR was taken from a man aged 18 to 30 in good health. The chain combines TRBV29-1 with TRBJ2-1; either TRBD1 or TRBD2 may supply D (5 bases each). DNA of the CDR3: TGCAGCGTTGAGAGGGGTTTCAATGAGCAGTTCTTC. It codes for CSVERGFNEQFF.